This entry is about one T cell receptor beta chain. Its target is not known. A marrow graft followed busulfan-fludarabine conditioning, with cyclophosphamide on days +3 and +4. This sample is part of a study of T cells after posttransplantation cyclophosphamide. Regarding the study as a whole: Donor-recipient repertoire similarity was low at 1-2 months, rising over year one. Tissue-infiltrating T cells from skin or gut overlapped little with blood T cells. Recipient CMV seropositivity and CMV reactivation strongly tracked TRB clonality.

This table comes from immunoSEQ multiplex PCR, and its TCRdb copy is limited to in-frame clones, with some not included. Among over 9,000 clones listed, around 80% were seen once. This CDR3 spans 17 amino acids. Germline CDR1 SGDLS, CDR2 YYNGEE. J gave up 8 bases and V 6 bases, and 15 bases lay outside the gene matches. Specimen: PBMCs, collected after allogeneic stem cell transplant with posttransplant cyclophosphamide. This sequence joins TRBV9 and TRBJ2-1; 12 positions match TRBD2. This clonotype was obtained from a female patient aged 50 to 60 who received an allogeneic stem cell transplant from a related donor, was CMV-positive, and had no GVHD. Some T cells may possibly be graft donor cells. CDR3 region: CASNPGGASGGAHEQFF. CDR3 nucleotide sequence: TGTGCCAGCAACCCCGGGGGGGCTAGCGGGGGGGCTCATGAGCAGTTCTTC.